These 30 T cell receptor beta chains originate from one sample sequenced in a study of blood T cell repertoires in COVID-19. Sequencing used immunoSEQ multiplex PCR; TCRdb keeps in-frame clones, though not all of them. This table holds 250,000 to 300,000 clones, over 75% found once. The sequenced sample consisted of PBMCs or T cells enriched from blood (not recorded which). The origin of the receptors is a young man who had recovered from COVID-19.

The chain couples TRBV6-5 to TRBJ2-1, with 15 bases that match TRBD2. The germline V gene has CDR1 MNHEY and CDR2 SVGAGI. J gave up 10 bases and V 6 bases, and 7 bases lay outside the gene matches. This CDR3 has 15 residues. The CDR3 coding sequence is TGTGCCAGCAGGACCGGGACTAGCGGGGGGCCCGAGCAGTTCTTC. Translated, it gives CASRTGTSGGPEQFF.

The chain combines TRBV7-9 with TRBJ1-2, with TRBD1 matching 7 bases. V lost 1 base to trimming and J lost 8 bases; unmatched junction nucleotides: 4. The CDR3 runs 13 residues. Looked up from germline, CDR1 is SEHNR and CDR2 is FQNEAQ (reference sequence). CDR3 sequence reads: CASSLGTGWGYTF. The CDR3 nucleotides are TGTGCCAGCAGCTTAGGGACAGGATGGGGCTACACCTTC. Combining the CDR3 with reference TRBV7-9 and TRBJ1-2 gives the whole variable domain DTGVSQNPRHKITKRGQNVTFRCDPISEHNRLYWYRQTLGQGPEFLTYFQNEAQLEKSRLLSDRFSAERPKGSFSTLEIQRTEQGDSAMYLCASSLGTGWGYTFGSGTRLTVV.

This clone occurred once. The chain is built from TRBV28 and TRBJ1-6, with 9 bases matching TRBD1. The V segment lost 4 bases and the J segment 9 bases; nucleotides outside the gene matches: 16. The germline gives CDR1 MDHEN, CDR2 SYDVKM. The CDR3 length is 18 residues. The CDR3 protein is CASSSNPRGTGRFSPLHF. DNA for the CDR3: TGTGCCAGCAGTTCCAATCCACGGGGGACAGGGCGATTTTCACCCCTCCACTTT. The entire variable domain, with the rest obtained from reference TRBV28 and TRBJ1-6, is as follows: DVKVTQSSRYLVKRTGEKVFLECVQDMDHENMFWYRQDPGLGLRLIYFSYDVKMKEKGDIPEGYSVSREKKERFSLILESASTNQTSMYLCASSSNPRGTGRFSPLHFGNGTRLTVT.

The chain links TRBV11-2 to TRBJ1-1; TRBD1 matches 9 bases. CDR3 length: 15 residues. In germline, CDR1 is SGHAT, CDR2 FQNNGV. J was trimmed by 6 bases and V by 3 bases; bases with no gene match: 8. Here the CDR3 reads CASSLDRGGTAEAFF. In DNA form, the CDR3 reads TGTGCCAGCAGCTTGGACAGGGGTGGAACGGCTGAAGCTTTCTTT.

Many counts were recorded for this clone. V gene TRBV19 combines with J gene TRBJ2-7; D might be TRBD2 (5 bases). Germline values: CDR1 LNHDA, CDR2 SQIVND (reference sequence). This CDR3 is 14 amino acids long. V was cut by 3 bases and J by 3 bases, with 12 bases left in between. The CDR3 DNA follows: TGTGCCAGTAGTATTCGGGGTCTGGGCTACGAGCAGTACTTC. Amino acid sequence: CASSIRGLGYEQYF.

This sequence joins TRBV2 and TRBJ1-1; the D is unclear. Trimming took 4 bases from V and 1 from J, leaving 10 bases between them. This CDR3 region has 14 residues. Germline CDR1 and CDR2: SNHLY and FYNNEI. The CDR3 region has the DNA TGTGCCAGCAGTGTGGGCATGGGGAACACTGAAGCTTTCTTT. Translation: CASSVGMGNTEAFF.

V gene TRBV27 combines with J gene TRBJ2-3; 10 bases align to TRBD2. Germline V gene sequence: CDR1 MNHEY, CDR2 SMNVEV (reference sequence). The ends lost 5 bases at V and 1 base at J; junction bases unmatched: 9. The CDR3 has 17 amino acids. DNA of the CDR3: TGTGCCAGCAGTCCCCCCCCCAGCGGGGGGGGCACAGATACGCAGTATTTT. Protein product: CASSPPPSGGGTDTQYF.

The V and J genes are TRBV7-9 and TRBJ2-3; TRBD1 might be the D (5 bases). The CDR3 spans 13 residues. Germline V gene data show CDR1 as SEHNR and CDR2 as FQNEAQ (reference sequence). V was clipped by 5 bases and J by 5 bases, with 11 bases between them. CDR3 in amino acids: CASSPRQLDTQYF. In DNA form, the CDR3 reads TGTGCCAGCAGCCCAAGACAGTTAGATACGCAGTATTTT.

This chain uses TRBV27 with TRBJ2-5; D possibly corresponds to TRBD2 (6 bases). Trimming left V 3 bases short and J 4 bases short, with 12 bases between. This CDR3 is 14 amino acids long. Germline values: CDR1 MNHEY, CDR2 SMNVEV (reference sequence). Here the CDR3 reads CASSFFGGGETQYF. The CDR3, as DNA: TGTGCCAGCAGTTTCTTCGGGGGAGGAGAGACCCAGTACTTC.

In this sample, this clone turned up once. The chain links TRBV28 to TRBJ2-7; 11 nucleotides line up with TRBD1. Germline V lookup: CDR1 MDHEN, CDR2 SYDVKM. Trimming at V came to 5 bases and at J to 4 bases, leaving 4 bases not matched to a gene. The CDR3 sequence is 14 residues long. The CDR3 is CASSGTGGGYEQYF. The CDR3 DNA reads as TGTGCCAGCAGTGGGACAGGGGGGGGGTACGAGCAGTACTTC. The full variable domain, its missing parts supplied by reference TRBV28 and TRBJ2-7, is DVKVTQSSRYLVKRTGEKVFLECVQDMDHENMFWYRQDPGLGLRLIYFSYDVKMKEKGDIPEGYSVSREKKERFSLILESASTNQTSMYLCASSGTGGGYEQYFGPGTRLTVT.

The J gene is TRBJ2-3, the V gene TRBV5-1; 16 nucleotides agree with TRBD2. The CDR3 runs 19 residues. The V and J ends lost 4 bases and 2 bases, in that order; junction bases with no gene match: 10. The germline V gene has CDR1 SGHRS and CDR2 YFSETQ. The CDR3 coding sequence is TGCGCCAGCAGCACGGGACTAGCGGGAGGGGGTATAACCACAGATACGCAGTATTTT. Protein sequence: CASSTGLAGGGITTDTQYF.

The rearrangement uses TRBV5-6 and TRBJ2-1, with TRBD2 matching 11 bases. Germline V gene data show CDR1 as SGHDT and CDR2 as YYEEEE. With 2 bases clipped from V and 3 bases from J, the junction kept 4 bases outside the gene matches. This CDR3 spans 16 amino acids. The CDR3 loop reads CASSLRLAGIYNEQFF. Here the CDR3 DNA reads TGTGCCAGCAGCTTACGACTAGCGGGGATCTACAATGAGCAGTTCTTC.

This chain uses TRBV10-2 with TRBJ2-7; 9 bases match TRBD1. CDR1 WSHSY and CDR2 SAAADI come from the germline V gene. The trim removed 7 bases at V and 3 bases at J, leaving 10 bases unmatched. This CDR3 spans 15 amino acids. CDR3 DNA sequence: TGCGCCAGCATAAATCATCCGGGACAGGGCTACGAGCAGTACTTC. This codes for CASINHPGQGYEQYF.

J is TRBJ2-7 and V is TRBV3-1 (or the pseudogene TRBV3-2); 9 bases fit TRBD2. V trimming: 2 bases; J trimming: 2 bases; junction bases outside the gene matches: 7. CDR3 length: 16 amino acids. CDR1 LGHDT and CDR2 YNNKEL come from the germline V gene (reference sequence). This chain's CDR3 is CASSQPTSGDPYEQYF. The CDR3 coding sequence is TGTGCCAGCAGCCAACCGACTAGCGGCGACCCCTACGAGCAGTACTTC.

This chain uses TRBV5-1 with TRBJ1-2; D possibly corresponds to TRBD1 (6 bases). The germline CDR1 and CDR2 sequences are SGHRS and YFSETQ. Between the trimmed V and J ends, which lost 0 bases and 5 bases, there was a span of 11 bases. The CDR3 extends over 14 amino acids. As DNA, the CDR3 is TGCGCCAGCAGCTTGGACAGGGAGTATTATGGCTACACCTTC. Amino acids: CASSLDREYYGYTF.

J is TRBJ2-1 and V is TRBV6-5; unclear D gene. Germline values: CDR1 MNHEY, CDR2 SVGAGI. CDR3 length: 14 residues. V dropped 6 bases and J dropped 6 bases, with 15 bases sitting between them. The CDR3 here is CASRSLVVVNEQFF. The CDR3 nucleotides read TGTGCCAGCAGGAGTCTAGTGGTTGTCAATGAGCAGTTCTTC.

The chain employs TRBV11-2 and TRBJ2-3, with 7 bases fitting TRBD1. This CDR3 comprises 15 residues. CDR1 and CDR2 (germline): SGHAT, FQNNGV. J was trimmed by 2 bases and V by 4 bases; bases with no gene match: 6. CDR3 loop: CASSSSTGDTDTQYF. The CDR3 nucleotides are TGTGCCAGCAGCTCCAGTACAGGGGACACAGATACGCAGTATTTT.

The chain recombines TRBV7-9 with TRBJ1-2, with 8 bases fitting TRBD1. The CDR3 extends over 13 amino acids. Germline V gives CDR1 SEHNR, CDR2 FQNEAQ (reference sequence). Losses at the gene ends were 4 bases for V and 8 bases for J; bases not matched to a gene: 6. CDR3 residues: CASSWGQVEGYTF. For the CDR3, the DNA is TGTGCCAGCAGCTGGGGACAGGTAGAAGGCTACACCTTC.

The rearrangement links TRBV7-2 to TRBJ2-2; 8 bases align to TRBD2. Germline V lookup: CDR1 SGHTA, CDR2 FQGNSA. The V gene end was trimmed by 5 bases and the J gene end by 3 bases; junction bases not matched to a gene: 14. The CDR3 has 18 residues. CDR3 sequence (DNA): TGTGCCAGCAGCACACGGCTGGCAGCGGGGGATTACACCGGGGAGCTGTTTTTT. Its protein is CASSTRLAAGDYTGELFF.

The rearrangement links TRBV4-2 to TRBJ2-2, with a tentative D call TRBD2 (6 bases). The V end was cut by 4 bases, the J end by 4 bases, with 13 bases between. Germline V gene sequence: CDR1 LGHNA, CDR2 YNFKEQ. This CDR3 has 15 amino acids. CDR3 protein: CASSPRRGGTGELFF. Here the CDR3 DNA reads TGTGCCAGCAGCCCACGGCGGGGTGGCACCGGGGAGCTGTTTTTT.

J is TRBJ1-1 and V is TRBV7-9; D gene ambiguous. CDR3 size: 12 residues. V lost 5 bases to trimming and J lost 5 bases, with 9 bases between them. Per germline, CDR1 SEHNR and CDR2 FQNEAQ (reference sequence). The CDR3 loop reads CASSPGWTEAFF. The CDR3 region has the DNA TGTGCCAGCAGCCCCGGGTGGACTGAAGCTTTCTTT.

J is TRBJ1-1 and V is TRBV2; TRBD1 aligns across 9 bases. This CDR3 spans 17 amino acids. Losses at the gene ends were 5 bases for V and 0 bases for J; bases not matched to a gene: 10. Germline CDR1 and CDR2: SNHLY and FYNNEI. The CDR3 DNA follows: TGTGCCAGCAGTCTAACCGGGACAGGGCTTATGAACACTGAAGCTTTCTTT. Amino acid sequence: CASSLTGTGLMNTEAFF.

V is TRBV4-2 and J is TRBJ2-5; 7 bases are a match to TRBD1. The CDR3 covers 15 residues. V was pared by 0 bases and J by 5 bases, with 6 bases of the junction left unmatched. Germline CDR1 and CDR2: LGHNA and YNFKEQ. CDR3 sequence (DNA): TGTGCCAGCAGCCAAGATGACAGGGCTTTTGAGACCCAGTACTTC. This translates into CASSQDDRAFETQYF.

CDR3 DNA sequence: TGTGCCGGGCGGGAGGCAGGCCTGAATCAGCCCCAGCATTTT. This gives the protein CAGREAGLNQPQHF. V usage is TRBV6-5 and J usage is TRBJ1-5; D is unresolved. V was shortened by 11 bases and J by 4 bases, with 18 bases between the two germline ends. The CDR3 contains 14 residues. CDR1 is MNHEY, CDR2 SVGAGI, per germline.

The J gene is TRBJ1-1, the V gene TRBV19, with 7 positions matching TRBD1. Germline V gives CDR1 LNHDA, CDR2 SQIVND (reference sequence). The CDR3 extends over 15 amino acids. V lost 6 bases, J lost 0 bases, and 7 bases stayed unmatched. DNA for the CDR3: TGTGCCAGTAGAAAACAGGGGACCATGAACACTGAAGCTTTCTTT. Translated, it gives CASRKQGTMNTEAFF.

The chain couples TRBV7-9 to TRBJ1-4; 9 bases are a match to TRBD1. Trimming removed 5 bases from V and 7 bases from J; junction bases left unmatched: 2. Germline V gene sequence: CDR1 SEHNR, CDR2 FQNEAQ (reference sequence). This CDR3 is 13 amino acids long. CDR3 coding DNA: TGTGCCAGCAGCCCGGACAGGGGTGAAAAACTGTTTTTT. Its translation is CASSPDRGEKLFF.

V gene TRBV12-3 or TRBV12-4 combines with J gene TRBJ2-1; no firm D call. The CDR3 loop spans 13 amino acids. Trimming shortened V by 3 bases and J by 5 bases, and 8 bases separated the two germline ends. In DNA form, the CDR3 reads TGTGCCAGCAGTTTTTCGCCTAACAATGAGCAGTTCTTC. It translates to CASSFSPNNEQFF.

The CDR3 reads CASSQGLGPLHF. CDR3 coding DNA: TGTGCCAGCAGCCAAGGTCTCGGGCCCCTCCACTTT. The rearrangement uses TRBV3-1 (or the pseudogene TRBV3-2) and TRBJ1-6; the D is unclear. Trimming removed 1 base at V and 13 bases at J, with 8 bases between. Germline lookup yields CDR1 LGHDT and CDR2 YNNKEL (reference sequence). This CDR3 region has 12 residues.

This rearrangement joins TRBV6-5 to TRBJ2-5; 8 positions match TRBD2. CDR1 is MNHEY, CDR2 SVGAGI, per germline. The junction had 11 bases not matched to a gene; V was cut back by 6 bases and J by 5 bases. This CDR3 is built from 15 residues. In DNA form, the CDR3 reads TGTGCCAGCAGAGACGGGACTAGAGGATCTGAGACCCAGTACTTC. Protein product: CASRDGTRGSETQYF.

The genes are TRBV7-8 and TRBJ1-5, with unresolved D. In germline, CDR1 is SGHVS, CDR2 FQNEAQ. This CDR3 is built from 15 residues. V lost 4 bases, J lost 1 base, and 11 bases lay in between. The CDR3 here is CASSYREMSNQPQHF. The CDR3 nucleotides read TGTGCCAGCAGCTACCGGGAGATGAGCAATCAGCCCCAGCATTTT.